This T cell receptor (beta chain) was obtained from a study of Ad26.COV2.S vaccination and SARS-CoV-2 variants. The treatment was: some 19 received Ad26.COV2.S at low or high dose, single or two shots; roughly 5 received placebo; per-sample allocation not given. The samples were gathered on day 63 after the first injection of vaccine or placebo. Generated by immunoSEQ multiplex PCR, the TCRdb table keeps only in-frame clones and is missing some. Among around 350,000 clones, approximately 85% were seen once, and the ten largest hold roughly 3.1%. This CDR3 region has 12 residues. Germline loops: CDR1 ENHRY, CDR2 SYGVKD. V was shortened by 5 bases and J by 2 bases, with 5 bases between the two germline ends. There are a few counts of this clone.

The sequencing here drew on peripheral blood, taken in a trial of Ad26.COV2.S vaccine versus placebo. The chain couples TRBV10-3 to TRBJ2-3, with D hard to call. The TCR originated in a person aged 18-65 years who received the Ad26.COV2.S COVID-19 vaccine or a placebo. CDR3 nucleotides: TGTGCCATCAGTCCAGACACAGATACGCAGTATTTT. This translates into CAISPDTDTQYF.